This T cell receptor beta chain was captured by sequencing in a study of CD8 T cells in ankylosing spondylitis. General study findings and limits: A TCR beta motif made of fewer than ten highly homologous variants seemed typical of ankylosing spondylitis blood.

Germline V gene data show CDR1 as SEHNR and CDR2 as FQNEAQ (reference sequence). Deletions cut 3 bases from V and 8 bases from J, with 7 bases between. The CDR3 extends over 11 amino acids. In the case of this clonotype: Its specificity is unknown.

Making use of molecular barcodes, quantitative 5'-RACE generated TCR beta libraries. TCRdb called the 5' RACE reads again in MiXCR, with one record for every CDR3 protein. The table records 180,000 or so distinct CDR3 sequences, approximately 10% of them present only once. Source material: blood, either unsorted or a sorted T cell fraction (not recorded which). This TCR was sampled from a male donor with ankylosing spondylitis or in good health (not recorded which). The chain carries TRBV7-9 and TRBJ2-5; D remains ambiguous. The CDR3 protein is CASSLDLTQYF. In nucleotides, the CDR3 is TGTGCCAGCAGCTTGGATTTAACCCAGTACTTC.